One and the same sample provided the 9 T cell receptor beta chains below, sequenced in a study of blood T cell repertoires in COVID-19. TCRdb keeps only in-frame clones here, not all; method: immunoSEQ multiplex PCR. The sample yields 150,000 to 200,000 clones, 85% to 90% seen once. The specimen was peripheral blood. The receptors were gathered from a woman aged 70-85 years with COVID-19, enrolled during active disease.

The gene calls are TRBV29-1 and TRBJ1-1, with D possibly matching TRBD1 (6 bases). Germline CDR1 SQVTM, CDR2 ANQGSEA. This CDR3 has 13 amino acids. The V end was cut by 6 bases, the J end by 2 bases, with 13 bases between. This CDR3 is CSVVGQLNTEAFF. In DNA form, the CDR3 reads TGCAGCGTCGTCGGACAGCTTAACACTGAAGCTTTCTTT.

The V call is TRBV5-5, the J call TRBJ1-4; TRBD1 matches at 10 bases. V lost 10 bases and J lost 7; bases outside the gene matches: 16. The germline gives CDR1 SGHKS, CDR2 YYEKEE (reference sequence). The CDR3 is made up of 16 amino acids. In DNA, the CDR3 is TGTGCCCGCCGCGGGGGGCGGGGGGACAGGGGTGAAAAACTGTTTTTT. This sequence encodes CARRGGRGDRGEKLFF.

The count of this clone is one. The chain has TRBV7-2 and TRBJ1-1; D is perhaps TRBD1 (5 bases). CDR3 size: 15 residues. Germline V gives CDR1 SGHTA, CDR2 FQGNSA. Trimming took off 5 bases at V and 0 bases at J, with 13 bases between the two ends. In nucleotides, the CDR3 is TGTGCCAGCAGCCCTTTCTCGACAGTGAACACTGAAGCTTTCTTT. As protein: CASSPFSTVNTEAFF.

The V gene is TRBV6-5, the J gene TRBJ1-4; the D gene is possibly TRBD1 (5 bases). Germline V gives CDR1 MNHEY, CDR2 SVGAGI. With 9 bases removed from V and 2 bases from J, the gap between germline ends came to 10 bases. The CDR3 runs to 13 residues. The CDR3 nucleotides are TGTGCCAGGGGGGGGTTCACTAATGAAAAACTGTTTTTT. Translation: CARGGFTNEKLFF.

This chain joins TRBV5-1 and TRBJ1-3, with 7 nucleotides matching TRBD1. The V and J ends lost 4 bases and 1 base, in that order; junction bases with no gene match: 8. This CDR3 is built from 16 residues. Per germline, CDR1 SGHRS and CDR2 YFSETQ. CDR3 nucleotides: TGCGCCAGCAGCATAAGACAGACAGGGTCTGGAAACACCATATATTTT. Translation: CASSIRQTGSGNTIYF.

Only one count was recorded for this clone. A junction boundary mismatches the germline segment, possibly from a read error. The chain recombines TRBV19 with TRBJ1-4; D perhaps matches TRBD1 (6 bases). The CDR3 consists of 13 residues. CDR1 and CDR2 (germline): LNHDA, SQIVND (reference sequence). The DNA for the CDR3 is TGTGCCAGTACTACCACCAAAGGGGGTCCCGTTCGTTTT. It translates to CASTTTKGGPVRF.

CDR3 nucleotides: TGTGCCGGATCCCCGGCGGGAAATCAGCCCCAGCATTTT. This translates into CAGSPAGNQPQHF. The gene calls are TRBV30 and TRBJ1-5; D is uncertain. In germline, CDR1 is GTSNPN, CDR2 SVGIG (reference sequence). Trimming pared 8 bases from V and 4 bases from J, leaving 15 bases between. The CDR3 extends over 13 amino acids. The full variable domain, in which reference TRBV30 and TRBJ1-5 provide the parts outside the CDR3, is SQTIHQWPATLVQPVGSPLSLECTVEGTSNPNLYWYRQAAGRGLQLLFYSVGIGQISSEVPQNLSASRPQDRQFILSSKKLLLSDSGFYLCAGSPAGNQPQHFGDGTRLSIL.

This chain links TRBV25-1 with TRBJ1-6; a possible D gene is TRBD1 (6 bases). Germline-derived CDR1 and CDR2 are MGHDK and SYGVNS. This CDR3 contains 14 residues. V lost 3 bases and J lost 10, with 13 bases in between. Written as DNA, the CDR3 is TGTGCCAGCAGTGATCCAGGGGCGAGCTCACCCCTCCACTTT. This codes for CASSDPGASSPLHF. The complete variable domain, with remaining parts taken from reference TRBV25-1 and TRBJ1-6, reads EADIYQTPRYLVIGTGKKITLECSQTMGHDKMYWYQQDPGMELHLIHYSYGVNSTEKGDLSSESTVSRIRTEHFPLTLESARPSHTSQYLCASSDPGASSPLHFGNGTRLTVT.

The genes are TRBV20-1 and TRBJ1-6; D not resolved. V gave up 3 bases and J gave up 0 bases, with 6 bases separating them. The CDR3 runs to 14 residues. CDR1 and CDR2 from the germline V gene are DFQATT and SNEGSKA (reference sequence). The CDR3 spells CSASRSSYNSPLHF. As DNA, the CDR3 is TGCAGTGCTAGTAGGAGCTCCTATAATTCACCCCTCCACTTT.